Presented here are 8 T cell receptor beta chains from one specimen sequenced in a study of control samples from healthy donors and cancer patients. Using immunoSEQ multiplex PCR, the repertoire was profiled, and TCRdb retains in-frame clones only, with some absent. The sample has 100,000 to 150,000 clones; over 75% are singletons. The sample consisted of blood. Receptor source: a man aged 18 to 29 in good health.

This clone appeared a single time. The chain employs TRBV2 and TRBJ2-7; D is unresolved. Deletions cut 6 bases from V and 2 bases from J, with 5 bases between. The CDR3 is made up of 11 amino acids. Germline V gene lookup returns CDR1 SNHLY and CDR2 FYNNEI. The CDR3: CASSDAYEQYF. The CDR3 DNA sequence: TGTGCCAGCAGCGATGCCTACGAGCAGTACTTC.

V usage is TRBV5-5 and J usage is TRBJ1-5; possibly TRBD1 for D (5 bases). The V end lost 0 bases, the J end lost 7 bases, and 11 bases lay between the germline ends. This CDR3 is 14 amino acids long. CDR1 and CDR2 (germline): SGHKS, YYEKEE (reference sequence). The CDR3 protein is CASSLGAGHQPQHF. Written as DNA, the CDR3 is TGTGCCAGCAGCTTGGGTGCAGGGCACCAGCCCCAGCATTTT.

Concerning this clone itself: This CDR3 is also generated by other DNA sequences in the sample. The rearrangement uses TRBV6-1 and TRBJ2-5; no firm D call. The V gene lost 2 bases and the J gene lost 2 bases, with 0 bases spanning the gap. CDR1 is MNHNS, CDR2 SASEGT, per germline. The CDR3 runs 11 residues. DNA of the CDR3: TGTGCCAGCAGTGAACAAGAGACCCAGTACTTC. Translated: CASSEQETQYF.

The chain uses TRBV9 and TRBJ2-6; D ambiguous. V lost 0 bases to trimming and J lost 4 bases, with 8 bases between them. The germline CDR1 and CDR2 sequences are SGDLS and YYNGEE. This CDR3 spans 15 amino acids. CDR3 coding DNA: TGTGCCAGCAGCGTAGCTAGTACCGGGGCCAACGTCCTGACTTTC. It encodes CASSVASTGANVLTF.

This sequence joins TRBV27 and TRBJ1-2; possibly TRBD1 for D (5 bases). V gave up 6 bases and J gave up 6 bases, with 14 bases separating them. Germline V gene data show CDR1 as MNHEY and CDR2 as SMNVEV (reference sequence). There are 13 residues in the CDR3. Here the CDR3 DNA reads TGTGCCAGCAGGAAACAGGAGATCGATGGCTACACCTTC. Its translation is CASRKQEIDGYTF.

The chain recombines TRBV25-1 with TRBJ2-5, with D tentatively TRBD1 (5 bases). Looked up from germline, CDR1 is MGHDK and CDR2 is SYGVNS. Deletions cut 4 bases from V and 2 bases from J, with 11 bases between. This CDR3 has 14 amino acids. CDR3 region: CASSAQDTQETQYF. In DNA form, the CDR3 reads TGTGCCAGCAGTGCACAGGACACTCAAGAGACCCAGTACTTC.

This chain links TRBV7-6 with TRBJ2-2, with D unclear. CDR1 and CDR2 (germline): SGHVS, FNYEAQ. This CDR3 comprises 15 residues. The ends were cut back, 7 bases at V and 0 bases at J, with 12 bases in the middle. CDR3 DNA sequence: TGTGCCAGCACCCGAGCACCGACGAACACCGGGGAGCTGTTTTTT. The encoded protein is CASTRAPTNTGELFF.

V is TRBV7-3 and J is TRBJ1-1; 8 bases align to TRBD1. The V gene's germline CDR1 is SGHTA and CDR2 FQGTGA. V was clipped by 5 bases and J by 7 bases; unmatched bases: 6. This CDR3 region has 13 residues. The CDR3 bases are TGTGCCAGCAGCCCTAGGGGGACAGGTGAAGCTTTCTTT. Protein sequence: CASSPRGTGEAFF.